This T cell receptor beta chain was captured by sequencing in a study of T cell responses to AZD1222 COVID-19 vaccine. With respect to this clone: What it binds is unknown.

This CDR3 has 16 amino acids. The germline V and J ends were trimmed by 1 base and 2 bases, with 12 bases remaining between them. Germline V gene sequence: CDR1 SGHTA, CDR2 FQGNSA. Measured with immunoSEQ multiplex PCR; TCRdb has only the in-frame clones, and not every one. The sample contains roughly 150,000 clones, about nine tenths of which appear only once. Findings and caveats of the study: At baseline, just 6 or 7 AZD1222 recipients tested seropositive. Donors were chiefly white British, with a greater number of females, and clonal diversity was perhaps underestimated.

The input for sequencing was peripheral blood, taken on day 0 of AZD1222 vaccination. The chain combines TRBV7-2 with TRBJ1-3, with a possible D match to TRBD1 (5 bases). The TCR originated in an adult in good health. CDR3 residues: CASSLVFMTAGNTIYF. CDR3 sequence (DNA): TGTGCCAGCAGCTTAGTATTTATGACAGCTGGAAACACCATATATTTT. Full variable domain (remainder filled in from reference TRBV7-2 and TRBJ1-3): GAGVSQSPSNKVTEKGKDVELRCDPISGHTALYWYRQSLGQGLEFLIYFQGNSAPDKSGLPSDRFSAERTGGSVSTLTIQRTQQEDSAVYLCASSLVFMTAGNTIYFGEGSWLTVV.